The 23 T cell receptor beta chains below come from one sample, sequenced in a study of T cell responses to AZD1222 COVID-19 vaccine. The repertoire was sequenced with immunoSEQ multiplex PCR; TCRdb's copy has only in-frame clones and lacks some. Found here are some 130,000 clones, around nine tenths of them singletons; the top ten hold 1.5% to 2%. The specimen was peripheral blood, collected on day 0 of AZD1222 vaccination. The origin of the receptors is an adult in good health.

The chain carries TRBV19 and TRBJ1-5; D possibly corresponds to TRBD1 (5 bases). Germline V gene sequence: CDR1 LNHDA, CDR2 SQIVND (reference sequence). The CDR3 extends over 14 amino acids. V gave up 6 bases and J gave up 2 bases, with 11 bases separating them. CDR3 region: CASRGQGGNQPQHF. In DNA, the CDR3 is TGTGCCAGTAGAGGGCAGGGAGGCAATCAGCCCCAGCATTTT.

For the CDR3, the DNA is TGTGCCAGCAGCGTAGAGTCCGACACGCGGCATGGCTACACCTTC. Translating gives CASSVESDTRHGYTF. The chain links TRBV9 to TRBJ1-2; unclear D gene. The germline V gene encodes CDR1 SGDLS and CDR2 YYNGEE. This CDR3 comprises 15 residues. Trimming took off 0 bases at V and 6 bases at J, with 15 bases between the two ends.

The chain recombines TRBV19 with TRBJ1-1, with D hard to call. Germline V gene sequence: CDR1 LNHDA, CDR2 SQIVND (reference sequence). V lost 4 bases to trimming and J lost 5 bases, with 5 bases between them. The length of the CDR3 is 11 residues. The CDR3 sequence: CASSRWTEAFF. Written as DNA, the CDR3 is TGTGCCAGTAGTAGGTGGACTGAAGCTTTCTTT.

V usage is TRBV29-1 and J usage is TRBJ1-1; the D gene is possibly TRBD1 (5 bases). The CDR3 spans 14 residues. V was clipped by 1 base and J by 5 bases, with 14 bases between them. Germline V gene lookup returns CDR1 SQVTM and CDR2 ANQGSEA. CDR3: CSVEVTGLGTEAFF. CDR3 nucleotides: TGCAGCGTTGAAGTGACGGGACTTGGGACTGAAGCTTTCTTT.

This clone was seen only a few times. The rearrangement joins TRBV5-4 to TRBJ1-1; maybe TRBD1 (5 bases). The germline V gene has CDR1 SGHNT and CDR2 YYREEE (reference sequence). The CDR3 contains 14 residues. V lost 1 base and J 1 base, leaving 8 bases between the germline ends. CDR3 in DNA: TGTGCCAGCAGCTTGCAGGGCGGGAACACTGAAGCTTTCTTT. Protein product: CASSLQGGNTEAFF.

The rearrangement uses TRBV29-1 and TRBJ2-2; D may be TRBD1 (5 bases). Trimming cost V 4 bases and J 3 bases, with 15 bases left between them. Germline CDR1 SQVTM, CDR2 ANQGSEA. The CDR3 is 15 residues long. CDR3 protein: CSVGTGRRDTGELFF. CDR3 sequence (DNA): TGCAGCGTTGGAACAGGCCGCCGGGACACCGGGGAGCTGTTTTTT.

The rearrangement joins TRBV7-8 to TRBJ2-1; no clear D gene. CDR1 and CDR2 (germline): SGHVS, FQNEAQ. Trimming took 5 bases from V and 0 from J, leaving 8 bases between them. CDR3 size: 14 residues. The CDR3, as DNA: TGTGCCAGCAGCCTAGAAAACTCCTACAATGAGCAGTTCTTC. Its protein is CASSLENSYNEQFF.

J is TRBJ2-2 and V is TRBV5-1, with unresolved D. V was cut by 2 bases and J by 4 bases, with 12 bases left in between. Germline values: CDR1 SGHRS, CDR2 YFSETQ. This CDR3 contains 15 residues. CDR3 loop: CASSFGKKSTGELFF. CDR3 nucleotides: TGCGCCAGCAGCTTCGGTAAGAAGAGCACCGGGGAGCTGTTTTTT.

This chain uses TRBV19 with TRBJ2-2; D possibly corresponds to TRBD2 (5 bases). V was shortened by 9 bases and J by 0 bases, with 14 bases between the two germline ends. The CDR3 runs 15 residues. Germline loops: CDR1 LNHDA, CDR2 SQIVND (reference sequence). The CDR3, as DNA: TGTGCCAGCACTAGTTTGGGATCGAACACCGGGGAGCTGTTTTTT. Residues: CASTSLGSNTGELFF.

The chain joins TRBV19 to TRBJ1-5; D unresolved. The germline V and J ends were trimmed by 9 bases and 0 bases, with 9 bases remaining between them. This CDR3 region has 13 residues. CDR1 is LNHDA, CDR2 SQIVND, per germline (reference sequence). The CDR3 sequence: CASKDYSNQPQHF. CDR3 nucleotides: TGTGCCAGCAAGGATTATAGCAATCAGCCCCAGCATTTT. Looking up the rest from reference TRBV19 and TRBJ1-5 gives the full variable domain: DGGITQSPKYLFRKEGQNVTLSCEQNLNHDAMYWYRQDPGQGLRLIYYSQIVNDFQKGDIAEGYSVSREKKESFPLTVTSAQKNPTAFYLCASKDYSNQPQHFGDGTRLSIL.

The V and J genes are TRBV19 and TRBJ2-1; a weak D match, TRBD2 (6 bases). Trimming shortened V by 7 bases and J by 0 bases, and 10 bases separated the two germline ends. Germline lookup yields CDR1 LNHDA and CDR2 SQIVND (reference sequence). The CDR3 runs to 14 residues. The CDR3 loop is CASNRGDSYNEQFF. The CDR3 DNA reads TGTGCCAGTAACCGCGGGGACTCCTACAATGAGCAGTTCTTC.

The genes are TRBV18 and TRBJ1-1; no clear D gene. V gave up 1 base and J gave up 7 bases, with 13 bases separating them. Germline V gives CDR1 KGHSH, CDR2 LQKENI. The CDR3 totals 14 residues. Here the CDR3 reads CASSPLISTLEAFF. CDR3 in DNA: TGTGCCAGCTCACCACTTATCTCCACACTTGAAGCTTTCTTT.

The V call is TRBV15, the J call TRBJ1-5; D gene unclear. The CDR3 extends over 15 amino acids. Germline values: CDR1 LNHNV, CDR2 YYDKDF (reference sequence). V gave up 1 base and J gave up 2 bases, with 9 bases separating them. The CDR3 sequence: CATSRVTEGNQPQHF. In DNA, the CDR3 is TGTGCCACCAGCAGAGTCACGGAGGGCAATCAGCCCCAGCATTTT.

The rearrangement uses TRBV4-1 and TRBJ2-7; tentative D call: TRBD1 (6 bases). The germline V gene encodes CDR1 MGHRA and CDR2 YSYEKL. The CDR3 is made up of 13 amino acids. Trimming left V 6 bases short and J 3 bases short, with 12 bases between. This CDR3 reads CASSPGTFYEQYF. CDR3 nucleotide sequence: TGCGCCAGCAGTCCAGGGACATTCTACGAGCAGTACTTC.

The rearrangement joins TRBV18 to TRBJ1-1; a weak D match, TRBD1 (6 bases). This CDR3 is built from 16 residues. Trimming removed 3 bases at V and 0 bases at J, with 14 bases between. The germline CDR1 and CDR2 sequences are KGHSH and LQKENI. CDR3 region: CASSPQGHQLNTEAFF. The CDR3, as DNA: TGTGCCAGCTCACCCCAGGGACACCAATTGAACACTGAAGCTTTCTTT.

The CDR3 bases are TGTGCCAGCAGTGACTCCAGAACCCCAAGCGGGAGCTCCTACAATGAGCAGTTCTTC. As protein: CASSDSRTPSGSSYNEQFF. The V call is TRBV6-4, the J call TRBJ2-1, with TRBD2 matching 8 bases. This CDR3 spans 19 amino acids. Looked up from germline, CDR1 is MRHNA and CDR2 is SNTAGT. J lost 0 bases, V lost 0 bases, and 10 bases had no gene match.

This clone was seen once. The chain is built from TRBV28 and TRBJ2-2; D is undetermined. Germline CDR1 is MDHEN and CDR2 is SYDVKM. This CDR3 has 15 residues. Trimming took off 4 bases at V and 1 base at J, with 10 bases between the two ends. In nucleotides, the CDR3 is TGTGCCAGCAGTTCGCCCCCCTTGAACACCGGGGAGCTGTTTTTT. It codes for CASSSPPLNTGELFF.

This rearrangement joins TRBV2 to TRBJ1-1, with D unclear. V was pared by 2 bases and J by 1 base, with 8 bases between. Looked up from germline, CDR1 is SNHLY and CDR2 is FYNNEI. This CDR3 contains 14 residues. The CDR3 here is CASSEMGRNTEAFF. The DNA for the CDR3 is TGTGCCAGCAGTGAAATGGGTAGGAACACTGAAGCTTTCTTT.

V usage is TRBV19 and J usage is TRBJ1-5; tentative D call: TRBD1 (5 bases). Germline V gives CDR1 LNHDA, CDR2 SQIVND (reference sequence). Trimming took 5 bases from V and 1 from J, leaving 9 bases between them. There are 14 residues in the CDR3. CDR3: CASSRRDSNQPQHF. CDR3 in DNA: TGTGCCAGTAGTCGACGGGACAGCAATCAGCCCCAGCATTTT.

The chain couples TRBV7-6 to TRBJ1-4, with D perhaps matching TRBD1 (5 bases). Germline V CDR1 and CDR2: SGHVS, FNYEAQ. The CDR3 runs to 16 residues. V was clipped by 5 bases and J by 7 bases, with 20 bases between them. This CDR3 reads CASSLDRGGTIEKLFF. The CDR3 DNA is TGTGCCAGCAGCCTCGATCGCGGGGGAACCATTGAAAAACTGTTTTTT.

The V gene is TRBV12-5, the J gene TRBJ1-1; no firm D call. With 6 bases removed from V and 5 bases from J, the gap between germline ends came to 7 bases. The CDR3 totals 11 residues. The V gene's germline CDR1 is LGHNT and CDR2 FRNRAP. The CDR3 nucleotides read TGTGCTAGTGGCCCGGGGACTGAAGCTTTCTTT. It encodes CASGPGTEAFF.

CDR3 in amino acids: CASSYSPGGDTEAFF. In DNA, the CDR3 is TGTGCCAGCAGTTACTCACCCGGGGGTGATACTGAAGCTTTCTTT. The chain combines TRBV6-5 with TRBJ1-1; a weak D match, TRBD1 (5 bases). CDR1 is MNHEY, CDR2 SVGAGI, per germline. This CDR3 contains 15 residues. With 0 bases removed from V and 5 bases from J, the gap between germline ends came to 13 bases.

The genes are TRBV10-3 and TRBJ1-3; D remains ambiguous. This CDR3 is built from 14 residues. Trimming left V 8 bases short and J 0 bases short, with 11 bases between. Germline loops: CDR1 ENHRY, CDR2 SYGVKD. The CDR3 bases are TGTGCCATCTCTAACAGAGACTCTGGAAACACCATATATTTT. Translation: CAISNRDSGNTIYF.